The 7 T cell receptor beta chains below were found in one sample sequenced in a study of OX40 agonist ivuxolimab in advanced cancers. Library preparation employed the immunoSEQ multiplex PCR assay. TCRdb carries this immuneACCESS record with in-frame sequences only. Its versions omit some clonotypes, under half of them owing to an unresolved V gene in the studies checked, with the rest unexplained. This sample has approximately 40,000 clones in its table, and 88% of those were observed once. Under 15% of the sample comes from the top ten. The source was CD4+ or CD8+ T cells sorted from blood, collected in a trial of the OX40 agonist ivuxolimab. Receptors were obtained from an adult with an advanced solid tumor such as melanoma, head and neck, liver or kidney cancer.

This clone was recorded only once. The chain uses TRBV19 and TRBJ1-3; no definite D call. Per germline, CDR1 LNHDA and CDR2 SQIVND (reference sequence). Trimming cost V 7 bases and J 3 bases, with 10 bases left between them. This CDR3 contains 13 residues. The CDR3 sequence: CASNRMSGNTIYF. CDR3 nucleotides: TGTGCCAGTAATAGGATGAGTGGAAACACCATATATTTT.

This chain connects TRBV27 to TRBJ2-1, with 7 nucleotides matching TRBD2. The junction had 7 bases not matched to a gene; V was cut back by 4 bases and J by 7 bases. The V gene's germline CDR1 is MNHEY and CDR2 SMNVEV (reference sequence). The CDR3 is 14 amino acids. CDR3 amino acids: CASSWGGIGNEQFF. CDR3 in DNA: TGTGCCAGCAGTTGGGGGGGAATAGGGAATGAGCAGTTCTTC.

The chain has TRBV29-1 and TRBJ2-3; possibly TRBD2 for D (6 bases). The CDR3 is 12 residues long. V was shortened by 6 bases and J by 1 base, with 8 bases between the two germline ends. CDR1 SQVTM and CDR2 ANQGSEA come from the germline V gene. For the CDR3, the DNA is TGCAGCGTGGAGGGAGGCACAGATACGCAGTATTTT. Its protein product is CSVEGGTDTQYF.

This chain links TRBV27 with TRBJ2-1; D unclear. V was pared by 5 bases and J by 3 bases, with 8 bases between. This CDR3 has 13 amino acids. From germline, CDR1 is MNHEY and CDR2 SMNVEV (reference sequence). In nucleotides, the CDR3 is TGTGCCAGCAGTCATCAGAACTACAATGAGCAGTTCTTC. Protein: CASSHQNYNEQFF.

The chain links TRBV4-1 to TRBJ1-1; D not certain. V was shortened by 1 base and J by 3 bases, with 12 bases between the two germline ends. From germline, CDR1 is MGHRA and CDR2 YSYEKL. The CDR3 consists of 15 residues. DNA for the CDR3: TGCGCCAGCAGCCAAGTCCAGAATGGGGACACTGAAGCTTTCTTT. It translates to CASSQVQNGDTEAFF.

The chain is built from TRBV19 and TRBJ1-1; possible D gene TRBD1, 5 bases. This CDR3 spans 15 amino acids. The V gene lost 5 bases and the J gene lost 4 bases, with 17 bases spanning the gap. Germline V lookup: CDR1 LNHDA, CDR2 SQIVND (reference sequence). CDR3 sequence reads: CASSDRQRGFTEAFF. The CDR3, as DNA: TGTGCCAGTAGTGATCGACAGCGAGGGTTCACTGAAGCTTTCTTT.

The V call is TRBV7-2, the J call TRBJ2-1; D not certain. V lost 1 base, J lost 0 bases, and 7 bases lay in between. The CDR3 covers 15 residues. The V gene's germline CDR1 is SGHTA and CDR2 FQGNSA. The CDR3 nucleotides are TGTGCCAGCAGCTTAGTTTCCAGCTCCTACAATGAGCAGTTCTTC. Translating gives CASSLVSSSYNEQFF. Full variable domain (missing parts from reference TRBV7-2 and TRBJ2-1): GAGVSQSPSNKVTEKGKDVELRCDPISGHTALYWYRQSLGQGLEFLIYFQGNSAPDKSGLPSDRFSAERTGGSVSTLTIQRTQQEDSAVYLCASSLVSSSYNEQFFGPGTRLTVL.